This T cell receptor beta chain comes out of a study of blood T cell repertoires in COVID-19 (dated by TCRdb to the early 2020s). With respect to the entire study: The collaborator samples originated in the United States, Italy and Spain and spanned the acute and convalescent phases of COVID-19. The repertoires were released in a freely available public database intended as a resource for research on the immune response to SARS-CoV-2. Sample metadata almost always included a de-identified subject ID, COVID-19 status, age in years and sex. Subjects who had been exposed to COVID-19, were actively infected with it, or had recovered from it provided the deeply sampled blood TCRbeta repertoires that made up the dataset. Samples were obtained from the ongoing ImmuneRACE study (first 160 participants) and from over 1,000 subjects provided by 6 global collaborators. The material from the prospective study consisted of cDNA or gDNA derived from T cells, B-cell-depleted T cells, or PBMCs. HLA class I and class II types, where available, came from metadata supplied by the sample provider rather than from assay-based typing.

Looking up the germline V gene (reference sequence) yields CDR1 LGHDT and CDR2 YNNKEL. Unmatched junction bases come to 6, with V trimmed by 6 bases and J by 1 base. The cysteine opens and the phenylalanine closes a CDR3 of 15 amino acids. The entry retains the CDR3 DNA only, 45 bases that are in frame from base 1. Participants in the prospective study were enrolled through a virtual design, were aged 18 to 89 years, and lived in under 25 United States geographic areas. Cohort assignment in the prospective study relied on participant-reported clinical history from a screening survey and a study questionnaire. ImmuneRACE Cohort 3 recovered participants were defined by two consecutive negative NP/OP PCR tests, healthcare professional clearance, or symptom resolution. In the prospective study, mobile phlebotomists collected whole blood, serum and a nasopharyngeal or oropharyngeal swab from each participant. Over an approximately two-month period, participants in the prospective study had the option of providing additional blood draws and questionnaires. Prospective study blood samples were shipped either frozen or at room temperature before DNA extraction.

The immunoSEQ Assay, a bias-controlled multiplex PCR, was used to amplify TCRbeta CDR3 regions from genomic DNA. The study's processing was this. Within the assay, amplification of reference gene primers was used to estimate how many nucleated cells each sample contained. Sequence reads were collapsed and filtered to measure the absolute abundance of every unique TCRbeta CDR3 rearrangement. For each sample, productive Simpson clonality was calculated as the square root of Simpson's diversity index over productive rearrangements. The table was pulled from immuneACCESS by TCRdb, which kept in-frame rearrangements only. Such tables lose some clones; where checked, under half of the loss comes from unresolved V genes, and the rest has no known cause. Clone size and the V and J calls come from that table; the DNA yielded D and trimming. For this sample there are approximately 350,000 clones; around four fifths appear just once. The ten biggest clones cover 5.1% of the sample.

The paper's findings and limits, for the study overall: The amount of clinical and demographic metadata varied by source and participant and was provided uncurated.

The count of this clone is one. Its antigen remains unidentified. Base qualities are not recorded, but no much larger clone differs from it by a single base. This clonotype originated in a woman aged 50 to 60 who had recovered from COVID-19. The sample comprised PBMCs or T cells enriched from blood (not recorded which). The chain links TRBV3-1 (or the pseudogene TRBV3-2) with TRBJ2-7, with 10 central nucleotides matching TRBD2. The nucleotide sequence is TGTGCCAGCAGTCCTAGCGGGAGTCGATCCTACGAGCAGTACTTC. Translated, this gives CASSPSGSRSYEQYF.